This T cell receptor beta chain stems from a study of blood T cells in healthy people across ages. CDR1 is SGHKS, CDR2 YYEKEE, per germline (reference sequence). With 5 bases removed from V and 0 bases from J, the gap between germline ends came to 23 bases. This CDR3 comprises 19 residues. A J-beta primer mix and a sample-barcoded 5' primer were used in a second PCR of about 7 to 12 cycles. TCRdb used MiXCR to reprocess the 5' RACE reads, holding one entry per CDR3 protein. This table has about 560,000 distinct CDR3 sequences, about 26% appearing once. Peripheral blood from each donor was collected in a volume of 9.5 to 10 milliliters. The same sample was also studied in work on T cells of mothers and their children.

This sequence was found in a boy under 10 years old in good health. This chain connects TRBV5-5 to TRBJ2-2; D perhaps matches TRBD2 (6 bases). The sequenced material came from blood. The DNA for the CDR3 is TGTGCCAGCAGGTCTCCCAGGGCGGGAAAGGGACCGAACACCGGGGAGCTGTTTTTT. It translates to CASRSPRAGKGPNTGELFF. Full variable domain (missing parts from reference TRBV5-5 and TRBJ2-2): DAGVTQSPTHLIKTRGQQVTLRCSPISGHKSVSWYQQVLGQGPQFIFQYYEKEERGRGNFPDRFSARQFPNYSSELNVNALLLGDSALYLCASRSPRAGKGPNTGELFFGEGSRLTVL.